This record looks at one T cell receptor (beta chain) sequence and its context. Antigen specificity is unknown. This entry is derived from a study of post-analysis software for immune sequencing data. In the study overall: Multiple sclerosis in the patients followed relapsing-remitting, secondary progressive and progressive-relapsing courses.

The TCR beta cDNA libraries contained unique molecular identifiers. TCRdb reanalysed the PCR reads using MiXCR and keeps one entry per CDR3 protein. The profile shows 450,000 to 650,000 distinct CDR3 sequences, 44% of them singletons. Notes on the study in general: Multiple sclerosis was associated with a significant reduction in normalized Chao1 diversity relative to controls. Five TRBV segments, TRBV5-6, TRBV5-1 and TRBV20-1 among them, were found more frequent in patients than controls.

This CDR3 has 19 amino acids. Germline V gene sequence: CDR1 LNHDA, CDR2 SQIVND (reference sequence). V shed 3 bases, J shed 0 bases, and the junction held 13 bases outside the gene matches. V and J are TRBV19 and TRBJ2-1; 8 bases align to TRBD1. The receptor's source is a girl between 5 and 17 years old with multiple sclerosis. The sequencing input was blood. The DNA for the CDR3 is TGTGCCAGTAGTATTTACCCATCCCGACAGGGGAGCTCCTACAATGAGCAGTTCTTC. Its protein is CASSIYPSRQGSSYNEQFF.